This TCR beta chain was recorded in a study of blood T cell repertoires in COVID-19. Study in general: Sources were T cells, B-cell-depleted T cells, or PBMCs; the material itself was cDNA or gDNA.

The ends were cut back, 1 base at V and 3 bases at J, with 10 bases in the middle. The CDR3 extends over 14 amino acids. Germline-derived CDR1 and CDR2 are SGHRS and YFSETQ. Produced via immunoSEQ multiplex PCR; TCRdb's table is partial and in-frame only. The table records 120,000 to 150,000 clones, more than 80% of them present only once. The sequenced sample was peripheral blood. The chain couples TRBV5-1 to TRBJ1-1, with D possibly TRBD1 on 6 matching bases. The sequence was obtained from a woman of 80 years or more with acute or convalescent COVID-19. DNA of the CDR3: TGCGCCAGCAGCTTGATTCCAGGGGACACTGAAGCTTTCTTT. It yields the protein CASSLIPGDTEAFF.